This T cell receptor (beta chain) was identified during a study of Ad26.COV2.S vaccination and SARS-CoV-2 variants. On the study more broadly: Donor allocation was to the COV1001 Ad26.COV2.S trial arm.

The trim removed 4 bases at V and 9 bases at J, leaving 9 bases unmatched. The CDR3 runs 14 residues. CDR1 is KGHSH, CDR2 LQKENI, per germline. The assay was immunoSEQ multiplex PCR, and TCRdb's table has in-frame clones only and misses some. The sample lists 350,000 to 450,000 clones, approximately 85% occurring once. Findings of the study overall: Breadth measured for non-spike TCRs was similar across vaccine and placebo recipients. Reportedly, after vaccination the spike-specific CD8+ and CD4+ T cell responses displayed substantial breadth.

Treatment here: roughly 20 received Ad26.COV2.S at low or high dose, single or two shots; about 5 received placebo; per-sample allocation not given. Sample collection was performed on day 63 after the first vaccine or placebo injection. In Boston, the donor was an adult between 18-55 years of age. The count of this clone is one. Its matching antigen is unknown. The starting material was peripheral blood, obtained in a trial of Ad26.COV2.S vaccine versus placebo. J is TRBJ2-5 and V is TRBV18; TRBD1 aligns across 9 bases. This receptor was taken from a person between 18 and 59 years old who received the Ad26.COV2.S COVID-19 vaccine or a placebo. Written as DNA, the CDR3 is TGTGCCAGCTCACGGGACAGGGATGAAACGGCCCAGTACTTC. This sequence encodes CASSRDRDETAQYF.